Listed here are 15 T cell receptor beta chains from one sample, sequenced in a study of T cells in localized non-small cell lung cancer. This table comes from immunoSEQ multiplex PCR, and its TCRdb copy is limited to in-frame clones, with some not included. Among about 33,000 clones listed, roughly 87% were seen once. The material sequenced was peripheral blood mononuclear cells, taken before any cancer treatment. The receptors were sampled from a man aged 35 to 69 with stage III lung adenocarcinoma.

The chain joins TRBV10-3 to TRBJ1-1; D is uncertain. Germline V gives CDR1 ENHRY, CDR2 SYGVKD. The V and J ends lost 5 bases and 3 bases respectively, with 16 bases between them. The CDR3 has 15 amino acids. Here the CDR3 DNA reads TGTGCCATCAGTCTTGGACCGGTATTGGACACTGAAGCTTTCTTT. As protein: CAISLGPVLDTEAFF.

The chain links TRBV13 to TRBJ2-2, with TRBD1 matching over 7 bases. The CDR3 consists of 17 residues. V gave up 5 bases and J gave up 5 bases; unmatched junction bases: 14. CDR1 is PRHDT, CDR2 FYEKMQ, per germline (reference sequence). The CDR3 protein is CASSGKSRQGRTGELFF. DNA of the CDR3: TGTGCCAGCAGCGGGAAGAGTAGACAGGGACGAACCGGGGAGCTGTTTTTT.

The chain carries TRBV7-3 and TRBJ1-1; D call uncertain. Germline CDR1 SGHTA, CDR2 FQGTGA. Between the trimmed V and J ends, which lost 1 base and 3 bases, there was a span of 9 bases. CDR3 length: 14 amino acids. CDR3 sequence (DNA): TGTGCCAGCAGCTTAATATCAGGAGACACTGAAGCTTTCTTT. Translating it yields CASSLISGDTEAFF.

This sequence joins TRBV7-9 and TRBJ1-1, with unresolved D. The CDR3 sequence is 13 residues long. The V gene's germline CDR1 is SEHNR and CDR2 FQNEAQ (reference sequence). V shed 3 bases and J shed 4 bases, with 9 bases lying between them. CDR3 sequence: CASSFEGFTEAFF. CDR3 in DNA: TGTGCCAGCAGCTTTGAGGGATTCACTGAAGCTTTCTTT.

V is TRBV6-6 and J is TRBJ2-2, with 9 nucleotides matching TRBD2. Germline V CDR1 and CDR2: MNHNY, SVGAGI (reference sequence). Trimming cost V 7 bases and J 4 bases; bases outside gene matches: 4. This CDR3 has 14 residues. CDR3 in DNA: TGTGCCAGCATAGGACTAGCGAGCACCGGGGAGCTGTTTTTT. Protein sequence: CASIGLASTGELFF.

The chain is built from TRBV5-5 and TRBJ1-5; D might be TRBD1 (6 bases). The V end was cut by 0 bases, the J end by 3 bases, with 13 bases between. Germline V gene data show CDR1 as SGHKS and CDR2 as YYEKEE (reference sequence). The CDR3 covers 16 residues. The CDR3 loop is CASSLGAGTNNQPQHF. The CDR3 DNA sequence: TGTGCCAGCAGCTTGGGGGCCGGGACAAACAATCAGCCCCAGCATTTT.

The V gene is TRBV11-3, the J gene TRBJ2-5; TRBD1 matches at 7 bases. Germline CDR1 SGHNT, CDR2 YENEEA. Trimming cost V 1 base and J 2 bases; bases outside gene matches: 10. The CDR3 has 17 residues. CDR3 sequence reads: CASSLGTGTALQETQYF. The CDR3 nucleotides are TGTGCCAGCAGCTTAGGTACCGGGACAGCTCTTCAAGAGACCCAGTACTTC.

The chain couples TRBV23-1 to TRBJ1-2; TRBD1 agrees at 8 bases. TRBV23-1 is sorted into the ORF group, with uncertain function. V lost 6 bases, J lost 2 bases, and 11 bases stayed unmatched. The CDR3 extends over 16 amino acids. DNA for the CDR3: TGCGCCAGCAGACACTGGGACAGGCGGGAGAACTATGGCTACACCTTC. Amino acid sequence: CASRHWDRRENYGYTF.

CDR3 protein: CASSLGQRRSETQYF. The CDR3 DNA follows: TGTGCCAGCAGTTTGGGACAGCGAAGAAGCGAGACCCAGTACTTC. The rearrangement links TRBV28 to TRBJ2-5; 7 bases align to TRBD1. Per germline, CDR1 MDHEN and CDR2 SYDVKM. This CDR3 contains 15 residues. Unmatched junction bases numbered 9, after V lost 3 bases and J lost 5 bases.

A few counts support this clone. The V and J genes are TRBV7-8 and TRBJ2-7; maybe TRBD1 (6 bases). The V end was cut by 5 bases, the J end by 5 bases, with 16 bases between. Germline V lookup: CDR1 SGHVS, CDR2 FQNEAQ. This CDR3 has 14 residues. CDR3 loop: CASSTDRNSNEQYF. The CDR3 coding sequence is TGTGCCAGCAGCACCGACAGGAATTCGAACGAGCAGTACTTC.

V gene TRBV27 combines with J gene TRBJ2-5, with 9 bases lining up with TRBD1. V shed 6 bases, J shed 5 bases, and the junction held 10 bases outside the gene matches. This CDR3 comprises 15 residues. The V gene's germline CDR1 is MNHEY and CDR2 SMNVEV (reference sequence). CDR3 residues: CASSLTGTGLETQYF. DNA for the CDR3: TGTGCCAGCAGCCTTACCGGGACAGGGTTGGAGACCCAGTACTTC.

The chain couples TRBV11-2 to TRBJ1-4; 7 bases are a match to TRBD1. Trimming at V came to 5 bases and at J to 8 bases, leaving 8 bases not matched to a gene. The germline V gene has CDR1 SGHAT and CDR2 FQNNGV. The CDR3 loop spans 14 amino acids. CDR3 nucleotide sequence: TGTGCCAGCAGCGAATGGGGGACAGACGAAAAACTGTTTTTT. Amino acids: CASSEWGTDEKLFF. The variable domain in full, with the rest retrieved from reference TRBV11-2 and TRBJ1-4, is EAGVAQSPRYKIIEKRQSVAFWCNPISGHATLYWYQQILGQGPKLLIQFQNNGVVDDSQLPKDRFSAERLKGVDSTLKIQPAKLEDSAVYLCASSEWGTDEKLFFGSGTQLSVL.

V gene TRBV18 combines with J gene TRBJ2-3; 11 bases agree with TRBD1. The CDR3 has 14 amino acids. The germline V gene has CDR1 KGHSH and CDR2 LQKENI. The V and J ends lost 3 bases and 7 bases, in that order; junction bases with no gene match: 3. CDR3 amino acids: CASSPGQGGNTQYF. CDR3 sequence (DNA): TGTGCCAGCTCACCGGGACAGGGGGGAAATACGCAGTATTTT.

This rearrangement joins TRBV7-2 to TRBJ1-6; TRBD1 might be the D (5 bases). Germline CDR1 reads SGHTA; CDR2 reads FQGNSA. Trimming removed 0 bases from V and 7 bases from J, with 16 bases in between. The CDR3 spans 17 residues. CDR3 protein: CASSLAFNGGLNSPLHF. CDR3 bases: TGTGCCAGCAGCTTAGCATTTAATGGGGGTTTGAATTCACCCCTCCACTTT. Drawing the rest from reference TRBV7-2 and TRBJ1-6, the complete variable domain is GAGVSQSPSNKVTEKGKDVELRCDPISGHTALYWYRQSLGQGLEFLIYFQGNSAPDKSGLPSDRFSAERTGGSVSTLTIQRTQQEDSAVYLCASSLAFNGGLNSPLHFGNGTRLTVT.

The chain is built from TRBV11-2 and TRBJ1-3; 10 bases line up with TRBD1. The germline CDR1 and CDR2 sequences are SGHAT and FQNNGV. The CDR3 runs 18 residues. The trim removed 1 base at V and 1 base at J, leaving 7 bases unmatched. The DNA for the CDR3 is TGTGCCAGCAGCTTAGCCCGGACAGGGGGGGTGTCTGGAAACACCATATATTTT. Residues: CASSLARTGGVSGNTIYF.